These 15 T cell receptor beta chains were all obtained from the same sample, sequenced in a study of T-cell memory formation after mild COVID-19 (dated by TCRdb to 2020 to 2022). Library method: 5' RACE. TCRdb shows the sequencer as Illumina NovaSeq 6000. The public reads were reanalyzed by TCRdb: fastp trimming at Q25, MiXCR alignment, in-frame beta chains only. Duplicate CDR3 protein sequences are folded into a single record with the most common DNA and genes. This sample comprises approximately 480,000 distinct CDR3 sequences, roughly 18% of them detected only once. The ten largest clones add up to around an eighth of the sample. The sample taken for sequencing was PBMCs or a T cell subset sorted from them (not recorded which). Every receptor here comes from an adult woman who had mild COVID-19 (a few samples of this study predate the infection). The sample titles of this study are shuffled in the database, so cell type and time point are left out; the donor was told from shared clones.

The J gene is TRBJ2-7, the V gene TRBV4-3; no clear D gene. Trimming pared 0 bases from V and 2 bases from J, leaving 8 bases between. The CDR3 has 14 amino acids. Germline CDR1 reads LGHNA; CDR2 reads YSLEER. The CDR3 is CASSQEFAAYEQYF. The DNA for the CDR3 is TGCGCCAGCAGCCAAGAATTTGCCGCCTACGAGCAGTACTTC.

The chain couples TRBV15 to TRBJ1-5; D is unresolved. The CDR3 totals 20 residues. Trimming pared 0 bases from V and 0 bases from J, leaving 21 bases between. Germline V CDR1 and CDR2: LNHNV, YYDKDF (reference sequence). CDR3 residues: CATSREPAGMKVYSNQPQHF. As DNA, the CDR3 is TGTGCCACCAGCAGAGAGCCGGCAGGCATGAAAGTCTATAGCAATCAGCCCCAGCATTTT.

This clonotype appeared a few times. The chain has TRBV7-9 and TRBJ2-1; 9 positions agree with TRBD2. In germline, CDR1 is SEHNR, CDR2 FQNEAQ (reference sequence). There are 14 residues in the CDR3. V lost 6 bases to trimming and J lost 5 bases; unmatched junction nucleotides: 5. The CDR3 DNA reads as TGTGCCAGCAGGCGGGAGGGAAAGGACAATGAGCAGTTCTTC. Its protein product is CASRREGKDNEQFF. Full variable domain (rest looked up from reference TRBV7-9 and TRBJ2-1): DTGVSQNPRHKITKRGQNVTFRCDPISEHNRLYWYRQTLGQGPEFLTYFQNEAQLEKSRLLSDRFSAERPKGSFSTLEIQRTEQGDSAMYLCASRREGKDNEQFFGPGTRLTVL.

The CDR3 DNA is TGTGCCAGCAACCTAGCGGGCGGCACAGATACGCAGTATTTT. Translated, it gives CASNLAGGTDTQYF. The chain has TRBV12-3 or TRBV12-4 and TRBJ2-3, with 8 bases lining up with TRBD2. This CDR3 comprises 14 residues. Trimming cost V 7 bases and J 1 base; bases outside gene matches: 4.

J is TRBJ1-1 and V is TRBV27; tentative D call: TRBD1 (5 bases). Germline V lookup: CDR1 MNHEY, CDR2 SMNVEV (reference sequence). The CDR3 extends over 15 amino acids. V was cut by 2 bases and J by 4 bases, with 14 bases left in between. CDR3 nucleotides: TGTGCCAGCAGTTTAAGGGGCGCACGGGGCACTGAAGCTTTCTTT. It codes for CASSLRGARGTEAFF.

This clonotype was counted only a few times. The chain couples TRBV6-5 to TRBJ2-1, with D possibly matching TRBD2 (5 bases). Germline V gene lookup returns CDR1 MNHEY and CDR2 SVGAGI. V gave up 5 bases and J gave up 5 bases, with 16 bases separating them. This CDR3 has 15 amino acids. The CDR3 coding sequence is TGTGCCAGCAGTACACCTTTGGGGAGTGACAATGAGCAGTTCTTC. Translated: CASSTPLGSDNEQFF.

This clonotype was seen a few times. The CDR3 nucleotides are TGCAGTGCTAGGCCCGACAGGGGATGGGAGACCCAGTACTTC. Its translation is CSARPDRGWETQYF. This sequence joins TRBV20-1 and TRBJ2-5; TRBD1 matches 8 bases. Germline CDR1 and CDR2: DFQATT and SNEGSKA (reference sequence). J lost 5 bases, V lost 3 bases, and 8 bases had no gene match. The CDR3 length is 14 residues.

The V call is TRBV4-1, the J call TRBJ2-1, with D tentatively TRBD2 (6 bases). CDR1 MGHRA and CDR2 YSYEKL come from the germline V gene. There are 16 residues in the CDR3. V lost 0 bases and J 5 bases, leaving 14 bases between the germline ends. Here the CDR3 DNA reads TGCGCCAGCAGCCAAGATCGCGGGATCCACAACAATGAGCAGTTCTTC. It yields the protein CASSQDRGIHNNEQFF.

This chain links TRBV5-5 with TRBJ2-4, with 7 bases matching TRBD1. CDR3 length: 15 residues. Per the germline V gene, CDR1 is SGHKS and CDR2 is YYEKEE (reference sequence). J lost 7 bases, V lost 5 bases, and 12 bases had no gene match. CDR3 DNA: TGTGCCAGCAGTCCACTCACAGGGGAGCGGAACATTCAGTACTTC. This translates into CASSPLTGERNIQYF. Full variable domain (missing parts from reference TRBV5-5 and TRBJ2-4): DAGVTQSPTHLIKTRGQQVTLRCSPISGHKSVSWYQQVLGQGPQFIFQYYEKEERGRGNFPDRFSARQFPNYSSELNVNALLLGDSALYLCASSPLTGERNIQYFGAGTRLSVL.

This clonotype was detected only a few times. The J gene is TRBJ2-7, the V gene TRBV4-3; 9 nucleotides line up with TRBD1. Trimming removed 2 bases from V and 3 bases from J; junction bases left unmatched: 2. The CDR3 runs 14 residues. Germline-derived CDR1 and CDR2 are LGHNA and YSLEER. CDR3 region: CASSQYRGHYEQYF. CDR3 nucleotides: TGCGCCAGCAGCCAATACAGGGGGCACTACGAGCAGTACTTC.

This clonotype came up a few times. This sequence joins TRBV5-1 and TRBJ2-7; 8 bases line up with TRBD1. The germline CDR1 and CDR2 sequences are SGHRS and YFSETQ. V was clipped by 0 bases and J by 2 bases; unmatched bases: 4. The CDR3 runs to 15 residues. In nucleotides, the CDR3 is TGCGCCAGCAGCTTGGGGACAGGGCCCGCCTACGAGCAGTACTTC. This gives the protein CASSLGTGPAYEQYF.

The J gene is TRBJ2-5, the V gene TRBV6-5, with 10 positions matching TRBD1. The CDR3 is made up of 16 amino acids. Per germline, CDR1 MNHEY and CDR2 SVGAGI. Trimming removed 2 bases from V and 4 bases from J; junction bases left unmatched: 7. The CDR3: CASSYRSGTGVETQYF. The CDR3 bases are TGTGCCAGCAGTTACCGATCGGGGACAGGGGTAGAGACCCAGTACTTC.

This clonotype was observed a handful of times. The chain has TRBV20-1 and TRBJ1-6; a possible D gene is TRBD1 (6 bases). Trimming removed 0 bases from V and 0 bases from J, with 9 bases in between. Germline V gene lookup returns CDR1 DFQATT and CDR2 SNEGSKA (reference sequence). The CDR3 has 16 amino acids. The DNA of the CDR3 is TGCAGTGCTAGAGAAGGGGGTAGCTCCTATAATTCACCCCTCCACTTT. Protein: CSAREGGSSYNSPLHF.

The chain links TRBV5-1 to TRBJ1-1; D not certain. V was shortened by 3 bases and J by 7 bases, with 16 bases between the two germline ends. Germline V gene lookup returns CDR1 SGHRS and CDR2 YFSETQ. The CDR3 loop spans 14 amino acids. CDR3 nucleotides: TGCGCCAGCAGCTCACCCGGTACGTCGGGTGAAGCTTTCTTT. This encodes CASSSPGTSGEAFF. Using reference TRBV5-1 and TRBJ1-1 for the parts outside the CDR3, the full variable domain is KAGVTQTPRYLIKTRGQQVTLSCSPISGHRSVSWYQQTPGQGLQFLFEYFSETQRNKGNFPGRFSGRQFSNSRSEMNVSTLELGDSALYLCASSSPGTSGEAFFGQGTRLTVV.

J is TRBJ2-7 and V is TRBV5-1; D may match TRBD1 or TRBD2 (5 bases each). CDR1 SGHRS and CDR2 YFSETQ come from the germline V gene. The CDR3 extends over 15 amino acids. V lost 0 bases to trimming and J lost 2 bases, with 12 bases between them. The CDR3 bases are TGCGCCAGCAGCTTGGAGGGGACGGGGACCTACGAGCAGTACTTC. It encodes CASSLEGTGTYEQYF.